The T cell receptor beta chain described here comes from a study of T cell changes during pregnancy in multiple sclerosis. Germline trimming cut 10 bases from V and 2 bases from J; bases unmatched to any gene: 6. The germline CDR1 and CDR2 sequences are ENHRY and SYGVKD. This CDR3 has 13 amino acids. TCRdb's table, derived via immunoSEQ multiplex PCR, lists solely in-frame clones and lacks some. The table includes tens of thousands of clones, 90% detected once. The chain is built from TRBV10-3 and TRBJ2-3; the match to TRBD1 covers 7 bases. This clonotype was sampled from a female donor with multiple sclerosis, enrolled in a pregnancy study. This specimen was peripheral blood, taken in the third trimester of pregnancy. The CDR3 region is CATRDSNTDTQYF. CDR3 coding DNA: TGTGCCACCCGGGACAGCAACACAGATACGCAGTATTTT.